This TCR beta chain was sequenced during a study of control samples from healthy donors and cancer patients. Germline assignment: CDR1 SGHKS and CDR2 YYEKEE (reference sequence). This CDR3 has 16 residues. The trim removed 3 bases at V and 3 bases at J, leaving 6 bases unmatched. Method: immunoSEQ multiplex PCR; TCRdb's copy keeps in-frame clones and lacks some. The sample shows tens of thousands of clones, roughly 90% of them seen only once. The specimen sequenced was PBMCs. The gene calls are TRBV5-5 and TRBJ2-6; TRBD2 matches at 7 bases. The receptor was isolated from a man between 45 and 60 years old with head and neck cancer. The CDR3 loop is CASSSSGVVGANVLTF. CDR3 nucleotide sequence: TGTGCCAGCAGCTCGAGCGGGGTCGTTGGGGCCAACGTCCTGACTTTC.